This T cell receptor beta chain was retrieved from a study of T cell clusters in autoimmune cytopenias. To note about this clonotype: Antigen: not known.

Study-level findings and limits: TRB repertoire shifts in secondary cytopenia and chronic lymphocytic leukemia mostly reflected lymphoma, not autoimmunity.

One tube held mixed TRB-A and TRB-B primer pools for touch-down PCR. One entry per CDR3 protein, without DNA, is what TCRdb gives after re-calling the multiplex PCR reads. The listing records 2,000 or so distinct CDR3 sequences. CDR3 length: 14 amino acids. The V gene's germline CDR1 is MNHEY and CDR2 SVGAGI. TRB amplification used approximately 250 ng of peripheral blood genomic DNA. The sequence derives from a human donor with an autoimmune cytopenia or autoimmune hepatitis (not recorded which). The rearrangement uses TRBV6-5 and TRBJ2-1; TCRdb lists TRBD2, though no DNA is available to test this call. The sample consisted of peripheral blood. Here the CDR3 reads CASSPSGGTNEQFF.